The TCR beta chain under discussion was sequenced for a study of glioma-infiltrating T cells after dendritic cell vaccination. Study-level background: Patients received autologous tumor lysate-pulsed dendritic cell vaccination between about 2003 and 2012. Study-level findings and limits: Longer survival after dendritic cell vaccination followed higher pretreatment TIL content.

Up to about 2 ug genomic DNA was used for TCRB CDR3 amplification. Amplification used 60 V beta primers and 13 J beta primers. Generated by immunoSEQ multiplex PCR, the TCRdb table keeps only in-frame clones and is missing some. The repertoire consists of roughly 96,000 clones, with about 80% occurring once and the leading ten covering over 5%. As concerns this clone: What it binds is unknown.

The V gene's germline CDR1 is LNHDA and CDR2 SQIVND (reference sequence). V dropped 8 bases and J dropped 6; count of bases not matched to a gene: 11. The length of the CDR3 is 14 residues. This TCR derives from a human donor with glioblastoma. Source: blood, taken before dendritic cell vaccination. This sequence joins TRBV19 and TRBJ1-2; 8 nucleotides match TRBD1. Written as DNA, the CDR3 is TGTGCCAGTGTGAGGGGACAGGAGAATCATGGCTACACCTTC. Translation gives CASVRGQENHGYTF.